The clone carrying this T cell receptor beta chain was found many times. It was RNA transcripts that yielded the amplified TCR beta CDR3 regions. In the first-round RT-PCR of the TCR CDR3, the HTBI primer set was used. One entry per CDR3 protein results from TCRdb running MiXCR on the multiplex PCR reads. The sample carries 730,000 or so distinct CDR3 sequences, around 20% recorded once. This specimen comes from a study of T cells in Graves' hyperthyroidism and ophthalmopathy. This receptor was taken from a woman between 45 and 60 years old with Graves' hyperthyroidism that later progressed to Graves' ophthalmopathy. Sequencing was carried out using blood.

The CDR3 reads CASSFGWNFEEQYF. CDR3 DNA sequence: TGTGCCAGCAGCTTCGGATGGAACTTTGAGGAGCAGTACTTC. This chain joins TRBV7-2 and TRBJ2-7; D is uncertain. Germline CDR1 and CDR2: SGHTA and FQGNSA. Trimming stripped 3 bases from V and 7 bases from J, with 16 bases between. The CDR3 extends over 14 amino acids.